What follows are 13 T cell receptor beta chains derived from one specimen sequenced in a study of blood T cell repertoires in COVID-19. Sequencing used immunoSEQ multiplex PCR; TCRdb keeps in-frame clones, though not all of them. In the table there are some 150,000 clones, over 65% of which are singletons. Sequenced: peripheral blood. These receptors all come from a human donor in a cohort sampled during active COVID-19.

The chain employs TRBV5-1 and TRBJ2-7, with TRBD2 as a possible D gene (6 bases). The germline V gene has CDR1 SGHRS and CDR2 YFSETQ. Trimming left V 5 bases short and J 0 bases short, with 12 bases between. This CDR3 is 14 amino acids long. Written as DNA, the CDR3 is TGCGCCAGCAGAAGGGACGGGAGCTCCTACGAGCAGTACGTC. It encodes CASRRDGSSYEQYV.

This chain connects TRBV10-1 to TRBJ1-4, with 9 bases aligning to TRBD1. V trimming: 3 bases; J trimming: 6 bases; junction bases outside the gene matches: 2. This CDR3 spans 14 amino acids. Germline CDR1 WNHNN, CDR2 SYGVQD (reference sequence). The DNA for the CDR3 is TGCGCCAGCAGTGACGGGACAGGGCATGAAAAACTGTTTTTT. This translates into CASSDGTGHEKLFF.

The chain recombines TRBV19 with TRBJ2-2, with 9 bases aligning to TRBD2. The CDR3 is 15 residues long. J gave up 6 bases and V 3 bases, and 5 bases lay outside the gene matches. Germline loops: CDR1 LNHDA, CDR2 SQIVND (reference sequence). This CDR3 is CASSIRGRAAGELFF. CDR3 in DNA: TGTGCCAGTAGTATTCGCGGGAGGGCCGCCGGGGAGCTGTTTTTT.

The chain links TRBV12-3 or TRBV12-4 to TRBJ1-2; a weak D match, TRBD1 (6 bases). This CDR3 has 12 residues. The ends were cut back, 7 bases at V and 8 bases at J, with 14 bases in the middle. The CDR3 protein is CASIKGVGGYTF. CDR3 bases: TGTGCCAGCATTAAGGGGGTTGGGGGCTACACCTTC.

This chain links TRBV2 with TRBJ2-3; 10 bases line up with TRBD2. Trimming cost V 0 bases and J 0 bases; bases outside gene matches: 6. This CDR3 comprises 18 residues. From germline, CDR1 is SNHLY and CDR2 FYNNEI. CDR3 sequence: CASSEASLAGASTDTQYF. Here the CDR3 DNA reads TGTGCCAGCAGTGAAGCTTCCCTAGCGGGGGCTAGCACAGATACGCAGTATTTT.

This chain's CDR3 is CASSWGTGTDTQYF. DNA of the CDR3: TGCGCCAGCAGCTGGGGGACAGGCACAGATACGCAGTATTTT. The V and J genes are TRBV5-1 and TRBJ2-3; TRBD1 aligns across 7 bases. CDR3 length: 14 amino acids. Germline-derived CDR1 and CDR2 are SGHRS and YFSETQ. The junction had 2 bases not matched to a gene; V was cut back by 3 bases and J by 1 base.

This clone appeared many times. The chain uses TRBV7-2 and TRBJ1-3; D is ambiguous. V dropped 8 bases and J dropped 3 bases, with 17 bases sitting between them. The CDR3 is 15 amino acids. Germline V CDR1 and CDR2: SGHTA, FQGNSA. The CDR3 nucleotides are TGTGCCAGCGGCCTTAATAGGGAGTTTGGAAACACCATATATTTT. Protein: CASGLNREFGNTIYF.

The chain employs TRBV5-1 and TRBJ1-2; 9 positions agree with TRBD1. The germline gives CDR1 SGHRS, CDR2 YFSETQ. The CDR3 runs to 15 residues. V was clipped by 3 bases and J by 3 bases; unmatched bases: 6. The CDR3 reads CASSWTGDGDYGYTF. The DNA of the CDR3 is TGCGCCAGCAGCTGGACAGGGGACGGGGACTATGGCTACACCTTC. Variable domain in full (rest from reference TRBV5-1 and TRBJ1-2): KAGVTQTPRYLIKTRGQQVTLSCSPISGHRSVSWYQQTPGQGLQFLFEYFSETQRNKGNFPGRFSGRQFSNSRSEMNVSTLELGDSALYLCASSWTGDGDYGYTFGSGTRLTVV.

The V gene is TRBV10-1, the J gene TRBJ2-7; D perhaps matches TRBD2 (5 bases). The CDR3 has 15 amino acids. Germline loops: CDR1 WNHNN, CDR2 SYGVQD (reference sequence). V lost 8 bases and J 5 bases, leaving 22 bases between the germline ends. The CDR3 is CASLEPGSLSDEQYV. Here the CDR3 DNA reads TGCGCCAGCCTAGAACCGGGGAGCTTAAGCGACGAGCAGTACGTC.

The chain carries TRBV5-1 and TRBJ2-3; a weak D match, TRBD1 (6 bases). The CDR3 extends over 16 amino acids. CDR1 and CDR2 from the germline V gene are SGHRS and YFSETQ. Trimming took 3 bases from V and 0 from J, leaving 14 bases between them. The CDR3 DNA reads TGCGCCAGCAGCTCCGTCCCAGGGGAAAGCACAGATACGCAGTATTTT. Its protein product is CASSSVPGESTDTQYF. The full variable domain, its missing parts supplied by reference TRBV5-1 and TRBJ2-3, is KAGVTQTPRYLIKTRGQQVTLSCSPISGHRSVSWYQQTPGQGLQFLFEYFSETQRNKGNFPGRFSGRQFSNSRSEMNVSTLELGDSALYLCASSSVPGESTDTQYFGPGTRLTVL.

The chain joins TRBV18 to TRBJ2-2; 12 bases map to TRBD2. The V gene end was trimmed by 5 bases and the J gene end by 1 base; junction bases not matched to a gene: 2. This CDR3 is 16 amino acids long. Germline assignment: CDR1 KGHSH and CDR2 LQKENI. The CDR3 DNA reads as TGTGCCAGCTCATCACTAGCGGGAGGGAACACCGGGGAGCTGTTTTTT. Translation gives CASSSLAGGNTGELFF.

CDR3 bases: TGTGCCACCAGTGATTTCCGTCAGGCCTCCTACAATGAGCAGTTCTTC. Translating gives CATSDFRQASYNEQFF. The V and J genes are TRBV24-1 and TRBJ2-1; D gene ambiguous. The germline V gene encodes CDR1 KGHDR and CDR2 SFDVKD. The V end was cut by 1 base, the J end by 0 bases, with 9 bases between. The CDR3 runs to 16 residues.

The rearrangement joins TRBV5-1 to TRBJ1-1; TRBD1 matches at 11 bases. Germline lookup yields CDR1 SGHRS and CDR2 YFSETQ. J lost 3 bases, V lost 4 bases, and 8 bases had no gene match. This CDR3 region has 16 residues. CDR3 residues: CASSPRTGGKDTEAFF. The CDR3 DNA sequence: TGCGCCAGCAGCCCAAGGACAGGGGGCAAGGACACTGAAGCTTTCTTT.